This TCR beta chain derives from a study of blood T cell repertoires in COVID-19. Study details: Samples representing acute and convalescent COVID-19 were sourced from the United States, Italy and Spain.

The J segment lost 5 bases and the V segment lost 5 bases, leaving 2 bases of the junction unmatched. Germline CDR1 is SGHTA and CDR2 is FQGNSA. This CDR3 has 13 amino acids. Clones were read by immunoSEQ multiplex PCR, and TCRdb kept only the in-frame ones, dropping some. Among tens of thousands of clones, approximately 90% were seen once, and the ten largest hold approximately 13%. The source is a man older than 75 with acute or convalescent COVID-19. The sequencing input was peripheral blood. The chain is built from TRBV7-2 and TRBJ2-1; TRBD2 aligns across 8 bases. The CDR3 region is CASSGGGHNEQFF. The CDR3 DNA sequence: TGTGCCAGCAGCGGCGGGGGGCACAATGAGCAGTTCTTC.